Below, 20 T cell receptor beta chains from the same sample are listed, as sequenced in a study of beta chain features in type 1 diabetes. Study-wide points: In every one of the four CD4+ subsets, TCRB CDR3s were moderately but significantly shorter in Type 1 diabetes patients.

Expressed TCRB transcripts were sequenced after all isolated RNA was converted to cDNA. TCRdb's copy holds only in-frame clones and misses some; the assay was immunoSEQ multiplex PCR. The sample shows 310,000 or so clones, 9.3% of them seen only once. Their antigen targets remain unknown. What was sequenced was central memory CD4+ T cells from blood. Source of these receptors: a man aged 25-40 years with type 1 diabetes.

V gene TRBV27 combines with J gene TRBJ2-7; possibly TRBD1 for D (5 bases). Trimming took 8 bases from V and 5 from J, leaving 16 bases between them. Germline CDR1 MNHEY, CDR2 SMNVEV (reference sequence). The CDR3 loop spans 13 amino acids. The DNA of the CDR3 is TGTGCCAGCCGAGTTGTATCAGGGCACGAGCAGTACTTC. Translated: CASRVVSGHEQYF.

The chain is built from TRBV28 and TRBJ2-7; TRBD1 might be the D (6 bases). V lost 5 bases and J lost 10, with 18 bases in between. Looked up from germline, CDR1 is MDHEN and CDR2 is SYDVKM. The CDR3 has 13 residues. Here the CDR3 reads CASSPVLRDKQYF. CDR3 bases: TGTGCCAGCAGTCCGGTTTTACGGGACAAACAGTACTTC.

There are many counts of this clone. The chain couples TRBV4-3 to TRBJ2-6; 8 bases map to TRBD1. The CDR3 consists of 16 residues. Germline values: CDR1 LGHNA, CDR2 YSLEER. Germline trimming cut 2 bases from V and 4 bases from J; bases unmatched to any gene: 4. Here the CDR3 DNA reads TGCGCCAGCAGCCAACAGACAGGGGCCGGGGCCAACGTCCTGACTTTC. Its protein is CASSQQTGAGANVLTF.

Only a few counts were recorded for this clone. The V and J genes are TRBV18 and TRBJ1-5; maybe TRBD1 (5 bases). The CDR3 is made up of 13 amino acids. Trimming shortened V by 8 bases and J by 3 bases, and 11 bases separated the two germline ends. Germline CDR1 reads KGHSH; CDR2 reads LQKENI. CDR3 region: CASASGPNQPQHF. Written as DNA, the CDR3 is TGTGCCAGCGCCTCAGGGCCCAATCAGCCCCAGCATTTT.

V is TRBV5-1 and J is TRBJ2-7; possibly TRBD1 or TRBD2 for D (5 bases each). Germline V gives CDR1 SGHRS, CDR2 YFSETQ. CDR3 size: 14 residues. The V gene lost 3 bases and the J gene lost 5 bases, with 15 bases spanning the gap. DNA for the CDR3: TGCGCCAGCAGCTCGGCCTTGGGGGTACACGAGCAGTACTTC. This sequence encodes CASSSALGVHEQYF.

The table lists this clone with a few counts. This CDR3 is also generated by other DNA sequences in the sample. The genes are TRBV4-3 and TRBJ1-3; perhaps TRBD1 as D (5 bases). The CDR3 is 14 residues long. Germline CDR1 LGHNA, CDR2 YSLEER. V was clipped by 0 bases and J by 7 bases, with 10 bases between them. The CDR3 sequence: CASSQDRGGNTIYF. In nucleotides, the CDR3 is TGCGCCAGCAGCCAAGATCGGGGGGGGAACACCATATATTTT.

This chain joins TRBV11-2 and TRBJ1-6; the D gene is possibly TRBD1 (5 bases). Germline CDR1 SGHAT, CDR2 FQNNGV. Trimming took 2 bases from V and 6 from J, leaving 11 bases between them. This CDR3 has 15 residues. CDR3: CASSLLGAPNSPLHF. CDR3 DNA: TGTGCCAGCAGCTTATTAGGGGCTCCTAATTCACCCCTCCACTTT.

This clone has only a few counts. The chain combines TRBV29-1 with TRBJ2-5; D is ambiguous. The germline V gene encodes CDR1 SQVTM and CDR2 ANQGSEA. This CDR3 is 12 amino acids long. V was shortened by 4 bases and J by 7 bases, with 13 bases between the two germline ends. In DNA, the CDR3 is TGCAGCGTTGCGGATCCCGGTGGGACCCAGTACTTC. Translating it yields CSVADPGGTQYF.

The chain links TRBV11-2 to TRBJ2-1; D is uncertain. V was shortened by 5 bases and J by 5 bases, with 10 bases between the two germline ends. CDR1 and CDR2 from the germline V gene are SGHAT and FQNNGV. This CDR3 spans 13 amino acids. CDR3 coding DNA: TGTGCCAGCAGCCCGTCCACCGACAATGAGCAGTTCTTC. It yields the protein CASSPSTDNEQFF.

The V call is TRBV18, the J call TRBJ2-7; 10 nucleotides agree with TRBD2. This CDR3 spans 17 amino acids. Trimming cost V 0 bases and J 5 bases; bases outside gene matches: 10. Germline V gene lookup returns CDR1 KGHSH and CDR2 LQKENI. This CDR3 reads CASSPPLSGGPWDEQYF. DNA of the CDR3: TGTGCCAGCTCACCACCACTTAGCGGGGGGCCATGGGACGAGCAGTACTTC.

CDR3 protein: CASSPSGGLATQYF. The CDR3 nucleotides read TGTGCCAGCAGTCCTAGCGGGGGGCTAGCCACCCAGTACTTC. V and J are TRBV6-5 and TRBJ2-5; 11 bases map to TRBD2. V was pared by 5 bases and J by 8 bases, with 7 bases of the junction left unmatched. The CDR3 is made up of 14 amino acids. Germline V gene lookup returns CDR1 MNHEY and CDR2 SVGAGI.

This clone occurred a few times. The chain has TRBV30 and TRBJ1-1, with D perhaps TRBD1 (5 bases). Germline CDR1 reads GTSNPN; CDR2 reads SVGIG (reference sequence). V was clipped by 0 bases and J by 3 bases, with 8 bases between them. This CDR3 has 13 residues. CDR3 in DNA: TGTGCCTGGAGTGTACTAGGGGACACTGAAGCTTTCTTT. Translating gives CAWSVLGDTEAFF.

The rearrangement links TRBV7-2 to TRBJ2-6; possibly TRBD1 for D (6 bases). V gave up 11 bases and J gave up 1 base, with 9 bases separating them. This CDR3 has 13 residues. CDR1 is SGHTA, CDR2 FQGNSA, per germline. The CDR3, as DNA: TGTGCCCACAGGGTGTCTGGGGCCAACGTCCTGACTTTC. Residues: CAHRVSGANVLTF.

The V call is TRBV6-5, the J call TRBJ2-3, with D unresolved. V gave up 6 bases and J gave up 2 bases, with 9 bases separating them. Germline V gene sequence: CDR1 MNHEY, CDR2 SVGAGI. This CDR3 comprises 13 residues. The chain's CDR3 is CASRQANTDTQYF. The CDR3 DNA follows: TGTGCCAGCAGGCAGGCAAACACAGATACGCAGTATTTT.

This clone has a handful of counts. Other DNA sequences in the same sample also yield this CDR3. V usage is TRBV6-5 and J usage is TRBJ2-5; D uncertain. V gave up 2 bases and J gave up 7 bases, with 8 bases separating them. CDR1 MNHEY and CDR2 SVGAGI come from the germline V gene. The CDR3 is made up of 12 amino acids. Written as DNA, the CDR3 is TGTGCCAGCAGTTACCCTCTGGGGACCCAGTACTTC. This gives the protein CASSYPLGTQYF.

CDR3 nucleotides: TGTGCCAGCAGCCACCACAGGGGATCTGATTCACCCCTCCACTTT. Translation gives CASSHHRGSDSPLHF. This rearrangement joins TRBV14 to TRBJ1-6; 7 bases are shared with TRBD1. V gave up 3 bases and J gave up 8 bases; unmatched junction bases: 7. Germline values: CDR1 SGHDN, CDR2 FVKESK. The CDR3 runs to 15 residues.

This clone was recorded a few times. V usage is TRBV7-2 and J usage is TRBJ1-5, with D hard to call. Germline loops: CDR1 SGHTA, CDR2 FQGNSA. This CDR3 contains 13 residues. Trimming stripped 1 base from V and 6 bases from J, with 7 bases between. CDR3 region: CASSLDYGQPQHF. The CDR3 nucleotides read TGTGCCAGCAGCTTAGATTACGGTCAGCCCCAGCATTTT.

This chain uses TRBV11-2 with TRBJ1-2; possible D gene TRBD1, 6 bases. Trimming shortened V by 6 bases and J by 4 bases, and 15 bases separated the two germline ends. The CDR3 is made up of 14 amino acids. The germline V gene has CDR1 SGHAT and CDR2 FQNNGV. CDR3 sequence: CASSYPGASYGYTF. In nucleotides, the CDR3 is TGTGCCAGCAGTTACCCAGGGGCTAGCTATGGCTACACCTTC.

Turning to this clone: Other DNA sequences in the same sample also yield this CDR3. The chain is built from TRBV6-1 and TRBJ2-7; 10 nucleotides agree with TRBD2. Germline-derived CDR1 and CDR2 are MNHNS and SASEGT. V dropped 6 bases and J dropped 5; count of bases not matched to a gene: 7. CDR3 length: 14 amino acids. This CDR3 reads CASSPGLASHEQYF. CDR3 bases: TGTGCCAGCAGCCCGGGACTAGCGAGCCACGAGCAGTACTTC.

This clone was seen more than once but under ten times. This chain connects TRBV19 to TRBJ1-5; TRBD1 is a possible D gene (5 bases). Germline V CDR1 and CDR2: LNHDA, SQIVND (reference sequence). The CDR3 is made up of 13 amino acids. V lost 4 bases to trimming and J lost 3 bases, with 7 bases between them. The CDR3 protein is CASSRGNNQPQHF. The CDR3 DNA is TGTGCCAGTAGTAGGGGGAACAATCAGCCCCAGCATTTT.